This TCR beta chain was sequenced in a study of identical twins. CDR3 length equals 12 residues. Trimming left V 6 bases short and J 2 bases short, with 9 bases between. The germline V gene encodes CDR1 DFQATT and CDR2 SNEGSKA (reference sequence). TCRdb itself ran the 5' RACE reads through MiXCR, one entry per CDR3 protein. The sample lists just over 500,000 distinct CDR3 sequences; roughly a fifth were seen once. This same sample was also part of a study on T cells expressing NK-cell markers.

The source material was CD4+ T cells sorted from blood. This sequence joins TRBV20-1 and TRBJ2-3; D not certain. This clonotype originated in a woman between 18 and 29 years old in good health. In DNA form, the CDR3 reads TGCAGTGCCCGCGAGAACACAGATACGCAGTATTTT. Its protein is CSARENTDTQYF.